This TCR beta chain was obtained from a study of blood T cells in healthy people across ages. The study's findings and limits: Researchers deemed the diversity estimates from one million T cells underestimates. Long-lived donors had more naive CD4+ cells and higher diversity than aged donors.

A sample-barcoded 5' primer and a J-beta primer mix were used in a second PCR of about 7 to 12 cycles. MiXCR, applied by TCRdb to the 5' RACE reads, yields one record per CDR3 protein. The table records approximately 690,000 distinct CDR3 sequences, around three fifths of them present only once. Turning to this clonotype: Its antigen is not known.

Peripheral blood from each donor was collected in a volume of about 10 milliliters. The CDR3 is 14 residues long. Germline V gene data show CDR1 as MDHEN and CDR2 as SYDVKM. Trimming took off 3 bases at V and 3 bases at J, with 11 bases between the two ends. The source of this sequence is a man in his sixties in good health. The sequenced sample was blood. The rearrangement joins TRBV28 to TRBJ1-2; D possibly corresponds to TRBD1 (5 bases). The CDR3 region has the DNA TGTGCCAGCAGTTTTTCGGGGCTTTACTATGGCTACACCTTC. Its translation: CASSFSGLYYGYTF.